The 12 T cell receptor beta chains below all came from one sample that was sequenced in a study of T cells in tumors after PD-1 blockade. Sequencing used immunoSEQ multiplex PCR; TCRdb keeps in-frame clones, though not all of them. The table includes around 12,000 clones, 50% to 70% detected once. The sequencing used tumor tissue, collected before anti-PD-1 treatment. These receptors were obtained from a human donor with cutaneous squamous cell carcinoma.

This clone was detected only a few times. The CDR3 sequence is CASSQSFLLAGGPFEQFF. For the CDR3, the DNA is TGCGCCAGCAGCCAATCGTTCCTATTAGCGGGAGGGCCTTTTGAGCAGTTCTTC. The genes are TRBV4-1 and TRBJ2-1; 11 nucleotides line up with TRBD2. The germline gives CDR1 MGHRA, CDR2 YSYEKL. The V gene end was trimmed by 2 bases and the J gene end by 9 bases; junction bases not matched to a gene: 15. This CDR3 contains 18 residues.

The chain joins TRBV29-1 to TRBJ2-4; the D gene could be TRBD1 or TRBD2 (5 bases each). Germline V gives CDR1 SQVTM, CDR2 ANQGSEA. V lost 6 bases, J lost 0 bases, and 21 bases lay in between. The CDR3 loop spans 17 amino acids. The CDR3 sequence is CSVPSGRPDGAKNIQYF. The CDR3 bases are TGCAGCGTCCCCTCGGGACGGCCGGATGGAGCCAAAAACATTCAGTACTTC.

This clone has only one observation. The chain recombines TRBV5-1 with TRBJ2-7; TRBD2 is a possible D gene (5 bases). V dropped 5 bases and J dropped 6 bases, with 15 bases sitting between them. Germline CDR1 reads SGHRS; CDR2 reads YFSETQ. This CDR3 is 13 amino acids long. CDR3 in DNA: TGCGCCAGCAGTTCTACTAGATTTTCCGAGCAGTACTTC. Translated, it gives CASSSTRFSEQYF.

This sequence joins TRBV6-2 or TRBV6-3 and TRBJ2-7; tentatively, D is TRBD2 (6 bases). Germline CDR1 reads MNHEY; CDR2 reads SVGEGT. The CDR3 runs to 14 residues. The V gene lost 2 bases and the J gene lost 3 bases, with 11 bases spanning the gap. The CDR3, as DNA: TGTGCCAGCAGTTACAGGGACTTAAACTACGAGCAGTACTTC. It codes for CASSYRDLNYEQYF.

The rearrangement joins TRBV7-6 to TRBJ2-5, with no clear D. In germline, CDR1 is SGHVS, CDR2 FNYEAQ. Trimming cost V 5 bases and J 5 bases, with 18 bases left between them. CDR3 size: 15 residues. DNA for the CDR3: TGTGCCAGCAGCATTAATACCAACCCCGGGGAGACCCAGTACTTC. This translates into CASSINTNPGETQYF.

The rearrangement links TRBV7-3 to TRBJ2-5; D not resolved. Trimming took off 5 bases at V and 7 bases at J, with 11 bases between the two ends. The V gene's germline CDR1 is SGHTA and CDR2 FQGTGA. The CDR3 totals 12 residues. This CDR3 reads CASSLGGGTQYF. The CDR3, as DNA: TGTGCCAGCAGCCTAGGTGGCGGGACCCAGTACTTC.

This clone turned up a few times. The CDR3 DNA reads TGTGCCAGCAGCGACTACATCGAGCTGTTTTTT. It encodes CASSDYIELFF. The chain has TRBV27 and TRBJ2-2, with D perhaps matching TRBD2 (5 bases). The CDR3 has 11 residues. V lost 6 bases and J 11 bases, leaving 10 bases between the germline ends. Germline V CDR1 and CDR2: MNHEY, SMNVEV (reference sequence).

The rearrangement links TRBV18 to TRBJ1-2; possible D gene TRBD1, 5 bases. The CDR3 has 14 residues. Germline CDR1 reads KGHSH; CDR2 reads LQKENI. Trimming removed 4 bases from V and 5 bases from J, with 14 bases in between. CDR3 residues: CASSQTTELYGYTF. CDR3 sequence (DNA): TGTGCCAGCTCACAAACGACAGAGTTATATGGCTACACCTTC.

The CDR3 reads CASSPGGTAVRYGYTF. The CDR3 DNA follows: TGTGCCAGCTCACCGGGCGGGACAGCAGTTCGCTATGGCTACACCTTC. The chain employs TRBV18 and TRBJ1-2; 7 bases fit TRBD1. After removal of 3 bases from V and 4 bases from J, the junction contained 11 bases not matched to a gene. The CDR3 runs 16 residues. CDR1 and CDR2 (germline): KGHSH, LQKENI.

A single count supports this clone. V gene TRBV29-1 combines with J gene TRBJ1-2; D is ambiguous. The CDR3 consists of 13 residues. CDR1 is SQVTM, CDR2 ANQGSEA, per germline. Trimming shortened V by 3 bases and J by 0 bases, and 8 bases separated the two germline ends. The CDR3 nucleotides read TGCAGCGTTGATTCAGGAACTAACTATGGCTACACCTTC. It codes for CSVDSGTNYGYTF.

This chain uses TRBV27 with TRBJ1-5, with a possible D match to TRBD1 (6 bases). The CDR3 has 16 amino acids. V lost 1 base, J lost 2 bases, and 12 bases lay in between. Germline V gene data show CDR1 as MNHEY and CDR2 as SMNVEV (reference sequence). The CDR3 is CASSLWPGDGNQPQHF. In DNA form, the CDR3 reads TGTGCCAGCAGTTTATGGCCAGGGGACGGCAATCAGCCCCAGCATTTT.

The chain is built from TRBV6-5 and TRBJ2-5; tentatively, D is TRBD1 or TRBD2 (5 bases each). This CDR3 contains 15 residues. The V end lost 2 bases, the J end lost 10 bases, and 20 bases lay between the germline ends. From germline, CDR1 is MNHEY and CDR2 SVGAGI. The CDR3 here is CASSYRGLPGGDQYF. CDR3 in DNA: TGTGCCAGCAGTTACCGGGGTCTCCCTGGGGGTGACCAGTACTTC.